These 31 T cell receptor beta chains share one sample of origin, sequenced in a study of Graves' ophthalmopathy and Graves' hyperthyroidism (dated by TCRdb to the late 2010s). TCRdb records Illumina HiSeq 2000 as the sequencer. For repertoire sequencing, the TCR beta CDR3 regions were amplified from RNA transcripts. A first-round RT-PCR used HTBI primers with the Qiagen OneStep RT-PCR kit, followed by a second-round multiplex PCR, size selection and purification. In TCRdb, the public reads were trimmed at Q25 with fastp and aligned with MiXCR, with productive beta chains retained. CDR3 protein duplicates are merged, each entry listing the most common genes and DNA. In this sample the table shows about 600,000 distinct CDR3 sequences, 35% to 40% of which occur a single time. The ten largest make up 3.5% to 5% of the sample. Sequencing was performed on peripheral blood or thyroid tissue (not recorded which). Every receptor here comes from an adult man with Graves' hyperthyroidism.

The V gene is TRBV4-1, the J gene TRBJ2-5; TRBD2 matches at 11 bases. The end of the DNA fits TRBJ2-1 better, so the J call may be wrong. Germline V lookup: CDR1 MGHRA, CDR2 YSYEKL. CDR3 size: 16 residues. CDR3 bases: TGCGCCAGCAGCCAAGGTCCTAGCGGGGGGCCTCTGGAGCAGTTCTTC. It codes for CASSQGPSGGPLEQFF.

Concerning this clonotype itself: This CDR3 is missing its conserved last phenylalanine or tryptophan, likely due to a read error. This sequence joins TRBV10-3 and TRBJ2-7, with TRBD1 identical over 7 bases. Germline CDR1 reads ENHRY; CDR2 reads SYGVKD. Germline trimming cut 6 bases from V and 0 bases from J; bases unmatched to any gene: 5. The CDR3 has 14 residues. CDR3 sequence: CAIRGDRDSYEQYS. CDR3 bases: TGTGCCATCAGGGGAGACAGGGACTCCTACGAGCAGTACTCC.

A remark on this clonotype: A much larger clone differs by one base, so this may be a read error. The rearrangement links TRBV7-8 to TRBJ1-4, with 9 bases that match TRBD1. CDR3 length: 15 amino acids. Per germline, CDR1 SGHVS and CDR2 FQNEAQ. The DNA of the CDR3 is TGTGCCGGCAGCCAAGGGACAGGGCTAAGGGAAAAACTGTTTTTT. It translates to CAGSQGTGLREKLFF.

This clonotype was seen many times. Here the CDR3 reads CASSLESSRPVEAFF. CDR3 bases: TGCGCCAGCAGCTTGGAATCGTCACGGCCCGTTGAAGCTTTCTTT. The chain employs TRBV5-1 and TRBJ1-1; D unclear. This CDR3 is built from 15 residues. With 0 bases removed from V and 7 bases from J, the gap between germline ends came to 16 bases. CDR1 and CDR2 (germline): SGHRS, YFSETQ.

The genes are TRBV24-1 and TRBJ1-2, with a possible D match to TRBD1 (6 bases). V was clipped by 7 bases and J by 8 bases, with 16 bases between them. The length of the CDR3 is 13 residues. Germline CDR1 is KGHDR and CDR2 is SFDVKD. Here the CDR3 reads CATSVLGAGGYTF. DNA of the CDR3: TGTGCCACCAGCGTTCTGGGGGCCGGCGGCTACACCTTC.

In its sample, this clonotype was seen many times. The junction departs from germline at one end; a sequencing error may be responsible. The chain has TRBV7-7 and TRBJ2-3; D is perhaps TRBD1 (6 bases). CDR1 and CDR2 from the germline V gene are SSHAT and FNYEAQ (reference sequence). This CDR3 region has 13 residues. In DNA form, the CDR3 reads TGTGCTAGCAGCTCCCGACAGGCAGATACGCAGTATTTT. Protein product: CASSSRQADTQYF.

This clonotype was counted many times. The gene calls are TRBV20-1 and TRBJ1-2, with 7 nucleotides matching TRBD1. Trimming at V came to 3 bases and at J to 7 bases, leaving 8 bases not matched to a gene. The CDR3 consists of 13 residues. Germline assignment: CDR1 DFQATT and CDR2 SNEGSKA (reference sequence). The CDR3 DNA is TGCAGTGCTAGCTCCGACAGGGTAGTTGGCTACACCTTC. It codes for CSASSDRVVGYTF.

This clonotype was seen a handful of times. The chain couples TRBV10-3 to TRBJ2-7; TRBD2 matches 13 bases. Near its end, the DNA agrees better with TRBJ2-1, so the J call may be wrong. The CDR3 covers 15 residues. Germline lookup yields CDR1 ENHRY and CDR2 SYGVKD. The CDR3 coding sequence is TGTGCCATCAGTGAGACTAGCGGGAGGGCCAATGAGCAGTTCTTC. This translates into CAISETSGRANEQFF.

This clonotype was recorded a few times. This chain links TRBV7-3 with TRBJ2-7; D possibly uses TRBD1 or TRBD2 (5 bases each). V gave up 2 bases and J gave up 3 bases, with 11 bases separating them. CDR3 length equals 14 residues. Germline V gives CDR1 SGHTA, CDR2 FQGTGA. The CDR3 DNA reads as TGTGCCAGCAGCTTACGGGGCAGGGTCTACGAGCAGTACTTC. It translates to CASSLRGRVYEQYF.

The chain has TRBV18 and TRBJ2-5; D call uncertain. V lost 2 bases and J 9 bases, leaving 19 bases between the germline ends. Germline CDR1 and CDR2: KGHSH and LQKENI. CDR3 length: 15 amino acids. The CDR3 DNA sequence: TGTGCCAGCTCACCAGCCAGAGATAGCAATCAGCCCCAGTACTTC. This codes for CASSPARDSNQPQYF. Full variable domain (remainder filled in from reference TRBV18 and TRBJ2-5): NAGVMQNPRHLVRRRGQEARLRCSPMKGHSHVYWYRQLPEEGLKFMVYLQKENIIDESGMPKERFSAEFPKEGPSILRIQQVVRGDSAAYFCASSPARDSNQPQYFGPGTRLLVL.

The CDR3 DNA reads TGTGCCATCAGTGTTGGGCACCCGGAGAACACTGAAGCTTTCTTT. Its translation: CAISVGHPENTEAFF. The chain carries TRBV10-3 and TRBJ1-1; no clear D. CDR1 ENHRY and CDR2 SYGVKD come from the germline V gene. The germline V and J ends were trimmed by 4 bases and 1 base, with 13 bases remaining between them. The CDR3 has 15 residues.

Concerning this clonotype: A much larger clone lies one base from this, so it may be a read error. The chain couples TRBV7-9 to TRBJ1-6, with TRBD1 matching 9 bases. The CDR3 runs to 16 residues. The junction had 9 bases not matched to a gene; V was cut back by 5 bases and J by 7 bases. Germline CDR1 and CDR2: SEHNR and FQNEAQ (reference sequence). For the CDR3, the DNA is TGTGCCAGCAGCAGATACAGACAGGGGGAAAATTCACCCCTCCACTTT. Amino acids: CASSRYRQGENSPLHF.

This clonotype was picked up many times. V is TRBV12-3 or TRBV12-4 and J is TRBJ2-5; TRBD2 agrees at 14 bases. The CDR3 length is 19 residues. V lost 7 bases to trimming and J lost 3 bases; unmatched junction nucleotides: 16. As DNA, the CDR3 is TGTGCCAGCACCCCCCGCGGGACTAGCGGGAGATGGGGGGAAGAGACCCAGTACTTC. The encoded protein is CASTPRGTSGRWGEETQYF.

The rearrangement joins TRBV2 to TRBJ1-2; D unclear. Germline V lookup: CDR1 SNHLY, CDR2 FYNNEI. Trimming stripped 4 bases from V and 12 bases from J, with 21 bases between. There are 14 residues in the CDR3. The CDR3: CASSGAKTHSGNTF. The DNA of the CDR3 is TGTGCCAGCAGTGGAGCGAAAACGCACTCTGGAAACACCTTC.

For this clonotype: A read error is likely, as this CDR3 ends without the conserved phenylalanine or tryptophan. The V gene is TRBV10-3, the J gene TRBJ2-2; D unresolved. V gave up 8 bases and J gave up 6 bases, with 10 bases separating them. CDR1 and CDR2 from the germline V gene are ENHRY and SYGVKD. This CDR3 spans 12 amino acids. This CDR3 is CAICTAAGELFL. As DNA, the CDR3 is TGTGCCATCTGCACTGCCGCCGGGGAGCTGTTTCTT.

This clonotype was seen more than once but under ten times. The CDR3 sequence is CASRLSGSGTGELFF. In DNA, the CDR3 is TGTGCCAGTAGATTAAGCGGGAGCGGAACCGGGGAGCTGTTTTTT. V is TRBV19 and J is TRBJ2-2, with 8 bases matching TRBD2. CDR1 is LNHDA, CDR2 SQIVND, per germline (reference sequence). V shed 6 bases and J 5 bases; nucleotides not matched to a gene: 8. The CDR3 sequence is 15 residues long.

The rearrangement links TRBV25-1 to TRBJ1-6; 12 bases fit TRBD1. CDR1 MGHDK and CDR2 SYGVNS come from the germline V gene. The V and J ends lost 3 bases and 11 bases, in that order; junction bases with no gene match: 8. The CDR3 runs 16 residues. CDR3 nucleotides: TGTGCCAGCAGTGAGGGACAGGGGGCTCCCGGTACACCCCTCCACTTT. As protein: CASSEGQGAPGTPLHF.

This rearrangement joins TRBV7-9 to TRBJ1-6; 7 nucleotides agree with TRBD1. The germline V gene has CDR1 SEHNR and CDR2 FQNEAQ (reference sequence). The CDR3 consists of 15 residues. V was clipped by 8 bases and J by 5 bases; unmatched bases: 9. The CDR3 sequence is CASRSRDRNNSPLHF. As DNA, the CDR3 is TGTGCCAGCCGCTCCCGGGACAGAAATAATTCACCCCTCCACTTT.

This chain connects TRBV29-1 to TRBJ2-7; D might be TRBD1 (5 bases). The end of the DNA aligns better with TRBJ2-1, so the J call may be wrong. The CDR3 covers 12 residues. Germline assignment: CDR1 SQVTM and CDR2 ANQGSEA. This CDR3 is CSGTTVYNEQFF. In DNA form, the CDR3 reads TGCAGCGGAACGACAGTTTACAATGAGCAGTTCTTC.

This clonotype has a handful of counts. The genes are TRBV7-2 and TRBJ2-7; D perhaps matches TRBD2 (6 bases). The J call is in doubt because the DNA end fits TRBJ2-1 better. The V gene's germline CDR1 is SGHTA and CDR2 FQGNSA. The CDR3 is 14 residues long. The CDR3 DNA follows: TGTGCCAGCAGCTTGGACCCCTCTAGCGATGAGCAGTTCTTC. Residues: CASSLDPSSDEQFF.

The sample holds one count of this clonotype. At one boundary the junction diverges from the germline segment, which might be a read error. The chain is built from TRBV9 and TRBJ1-6; TRBD1 matches 7 bases. The germline V gene encodes CDR1 SGDLS and CDR2 YYNGEE. This CDR3 contains 14 residues. CDR3 sequence: CASSARQGNSPLHF. The CDR3 bases are TGTGCCAGCAGCGCCCGACAGGGTAATTCGCCCCTCCACTTT.

A few counts support this clonotype. J is TRBJ1-5 and V is TRBV12-3 or TRBV12-4; D is undetermined. Trimming pared 3 bases from V and 1 base from J, leaving 4 bases between. The length of the CDR3 is 13 residues. CDR3 sequence: CASSFWSNQPQHF. CDR3 nucleotide sequence: TGTGCCAGCAGTTTTTGGAGCAATCAGCCCCAGCATTTT.

This clonotype was counted only a few times. The chain recombines TRBV9 with TRBJ1-5; TRBD1 matches at 8 bases. The germline V gene has CDR1 SGDLS and CDR2 YYNGEE. Unmatched junction bases numbered 3, after V lost 0 bases and J lost 7 bases. This CDR3 spans 14 amino acids. CDR3 in DNA: TGTGCCAGCAGCGTAGCAGACAGGGGACAGCCCCAGCATTTT. Its protein is CASSVADRGQPQHF.

This clonotype has ten or more counts. The J gene is TRBJ2-7, the V gene TRBV5-6, with D unclear. The CDR3 sequence is 12 residues long. Germline V gene data show CDR1 as SGHDT and CDR2 as YYEEEE. V was shortened by 1 base and J by 5 bases, with 7 bases between the two germline ends. The CDR3 here is CASSLRSDEQYF. The CDR3 DNA follows: TGTGCCAGCAGCTTGCGATCCGACGAGCAGTACTTC. The whole variable domain, remainder taken from reference TRBV5-6 and TRBJ2-7, is DAGVTQSPTHLIKTRGQQVTLRCSPKSGHDTVSWYQQALGQGPQFIFQYYEEEERQRGNFPDRFSGHQFPNYSSELNVNALLLGDSALYLCASSLRSDEQYFGPGTRLTVT.

This clonotype was found many times. The chain uses TRBV9 and TRBJ2-7; 7 nucleotides match TRBD2. CDR3 length: 14 residues. CDR1 and CDR2 (germline): SGDLS, YYNGEE. Losses at the gene ends were 0 bases for V and 6 bases for J; bases not matched to a gene: 6. As DNA, the CDR3 is TGTGCCAGCAGCGTAGGACTAGCTGTGGTCGAGCAGTACTTC. Its translation is CASSVGLAVVEQYF.

The chain has TRBV5-1 and TRBJ1-3, with 9 nucleotides matching TRBD1. The CDR3 is 16 residues long. The V gene's germline CDR1 is SGHRS and CDR2 YFSETQ. Trimming took 4 bases from V and 3 from J; bases not matched to a gene: 8. CDR3 bases: TGCGCCAGCAGCGATACTACAGGGGGCGGTGGAAACACCATATATTTT. This gives the protein CASSDTTGGGGNTIYF.

This clonotype was observed many times. The rearrangement uses TRBV2 and TRBJ2-5; TRBD2 matches 7 bases. The CDR3 length is 13 residues. In germline, CDR1 is SNHLY, CDR2 FYNNEI. The V gene end was trimmed by 7 bases and the J gene end by 1 base; junction bases not matched to a gene: 3. The chain's CDR3 is CASIPSGQETQYF. The CDR3 nucleotides are TGTGCCAGCATCCCTAGCGGCCAAGAGACCCAGTACTTC.

The sample holds a few counts of this clonotype. The chain employs TRBV25-1 and TRBJ1-2, with unresolved D. The germline CDR1 and CDR2 sequences are MGHDK and SYGVNS. The CDR3 has 13 residues. Trimming pared 8 bases from V and 4 bases from J, leaving 14 bases between. CDR3 region: CASFPGVGYGYTF. The CDR3 DNA reads TGTGCCAGCTTTCCGGGTGTCGGCTATGGCTACACCTTC.

Comments on this clonotype: A read error may account for a junction end that differs from germline. The V and J genes are TRBV5-1 and TRBJ2-2; D is possibly TRBD2 (6 bases). Germline loops: CDR1 SGHRS, CDR2 YFSETQ. The CDR3 has 15 amino acids. CDR3 DNA sequence: TGTGCCAGCAGTAGCGGACATGCGAACACCGGGGAGCTGTTTTTT. Its protein product is CASSSGHANTGELFF.

This sequence joins TRBV15 and TRBJ1-4; D remains ambiguous. V lost 0 bases and J lost 5, with 7 bases in between. This CDR3 is 14 amino acids long. Germline V gene lookup returns CDR1 LNHNV and CDR2 YYDKDF (reference sequence). In DNA, the CDR3 is TGTGCCACCAGCAGAGATGGGTTGAATGAAAAACTGTTTTTT. Residues: CATSRDGLNEKLFF.

The chain employs TRBV13 and TRBJ2-6; a possible D gene is TRBD1 (7 bases). CDR1 and CDR2 (germline): PRHDT, FYEKMQ (reference sequence). The CDR3 sequence is 17 residues long. Trimming stripped 5 bases from V and 0 bases from J, with 14 bases between. The CDR3 sequence: CASSRGTVFSGANVLTF. CDR3 coding DNA: TGTGCCAGCAGCCGCGGGACAGTTTTCTCTGGGGCCAACGTCCTGACTTTC.